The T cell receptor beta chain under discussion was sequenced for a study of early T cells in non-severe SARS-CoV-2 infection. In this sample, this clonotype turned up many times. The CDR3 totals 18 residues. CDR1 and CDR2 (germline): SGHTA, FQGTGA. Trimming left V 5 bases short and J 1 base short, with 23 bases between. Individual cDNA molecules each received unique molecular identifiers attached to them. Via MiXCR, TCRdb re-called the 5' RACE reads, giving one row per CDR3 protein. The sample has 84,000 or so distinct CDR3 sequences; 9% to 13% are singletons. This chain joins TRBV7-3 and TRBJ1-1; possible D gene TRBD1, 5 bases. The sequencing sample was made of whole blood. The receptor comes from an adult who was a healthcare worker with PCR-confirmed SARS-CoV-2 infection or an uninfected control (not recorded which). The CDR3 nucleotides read TGTGCCAGCAGCCTCATAGGGTTGGCGGGGACCGGGAACACTGAAGCTTTCTTT. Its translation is CASSLIGLAGTGNTEAFF.